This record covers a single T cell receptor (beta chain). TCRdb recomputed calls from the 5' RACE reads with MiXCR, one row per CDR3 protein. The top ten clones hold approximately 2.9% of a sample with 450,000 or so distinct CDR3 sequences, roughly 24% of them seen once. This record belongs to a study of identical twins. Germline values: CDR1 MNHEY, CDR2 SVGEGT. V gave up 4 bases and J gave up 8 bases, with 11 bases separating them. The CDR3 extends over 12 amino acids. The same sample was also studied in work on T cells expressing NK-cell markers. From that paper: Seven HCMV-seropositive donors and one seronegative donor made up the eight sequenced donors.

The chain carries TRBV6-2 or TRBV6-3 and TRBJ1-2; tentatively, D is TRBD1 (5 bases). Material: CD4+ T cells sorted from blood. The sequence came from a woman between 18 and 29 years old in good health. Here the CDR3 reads CASSSQGSGYTF. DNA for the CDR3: TGTGCCAGCAGTTCTCAGGGTAGCGGCTACACCTTC.